What follows describes a single T cell receptor (beta chain). The data are from a study of blood T cell repertoires in COVID-19. Background on the study: PBMCs, B-cell-depleted T cells, or T cells provided the cDNA or gDNA that made up the material.

This CDR3 has 18 amino acids. V lost 3 bases to trimming and J lost 11 bases; unmatched junction nucleotides: 25. Germline CDR1 is SGHDT and CDR2 is YYEEEE. Repertoires were generated with immunoSEQ multiplex PCR, while TCRdb's copy carries only in-frame clones and drops some. The sample lists 120,000 or so clones, about three quarters occurring once. The clonotype originates from a human donor with acute or convalescent COVID-19. The donor label of this sample is uncertain. The V call is TRBV5-6, the J call TRBJ2-7; 8 bases match TRBD2. Sequencing was carried out using peripheral blood. As DNA, the CDR3 is TGTGCCAGCAGCTGGTACGGGATTGGATCGGCTAGCGGGCAGAAAAAGTACTTC. Translating it yields CASSWYGIGSASGQKKYF.